This T cell receptor beta chain was captured in a study of OX40 agonist ivuxolimab in advanced cancers. Background on the study: Patients received the agonistic anti-OX40 (CD134) antibody ivuxolimab.

Trimming took off 10 bases at V and 6 bases at J, with 18 bases between the two ends. The CDR3 has 13 amino acids. The germline V gene has CDR1 SNHLY and CDR2 FYNNEI. Systemic immunosuppression or autoimmune disease history was grounds to exclude patients. A note on this clone: Its cognate antigen is unknown.

Findings and caveats of the study: CD8+ T cells (on average) carried more expanded clones than CD4+ T cells.

Assay used: immunoSEQ multiplex PCR; TCRdb lists only in-frame clones, some missing. The data show about 79,000 clones, with approximately 86% seen just once and around 3.5% held by the top ten. The source is an adult with an advanced solid tumor such as melanoma, head and neck, liver or kidney cancer. This specimen consisted of CD4+ or CD8+ T cells sorted from blood, obtained in a trial of the OX40 agonist ivuxolimab. The chain recombines TRBV2 with TRBJ1-1, with no clear D. Written as DNA, the CDR3 is TGTGCCACAAAACCCGACCACACCCCTGAAGCTTTCTTT. The encoded protein is CATKPDHTPEAFF.